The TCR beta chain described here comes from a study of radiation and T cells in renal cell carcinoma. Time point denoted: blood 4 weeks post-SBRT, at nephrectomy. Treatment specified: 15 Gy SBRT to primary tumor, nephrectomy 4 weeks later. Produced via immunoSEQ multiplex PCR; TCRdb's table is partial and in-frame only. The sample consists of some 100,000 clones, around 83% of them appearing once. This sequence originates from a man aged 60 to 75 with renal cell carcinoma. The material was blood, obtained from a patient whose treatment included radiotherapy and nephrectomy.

The DNA of the CDR3 is TGTGCCAGCACCACAGGCTCCGGGACTAGCGGGAGGCGAATCTCCTACGAGCAGTACTTC. Translation gives CASTTGSGTSGRRISYEQYF. The chain recombines TRBV28 with TRBJ2-7, with 15 bases matching TRBD2. This CDR3 region has 20 residues. Looked up from germline, CDR1 is MDHEN and CDR2 is SYDVKM. The trim removed 7 bases at V and 0 bases at J, leaving 16 bases unmatched. The full variable domain, completed using reference TRBV28 and TRBJ2-7, is DVKVTQSSRYLVKRTGEKVFLECVQDMDHENMFWYRQDPGLGLRLIYFSYDVKMKEKGDIPEGYSVSREKKERFSLILESASTNQTSMYLCASTTGSGTSGRRISYEQYFGPGTRLTVT.